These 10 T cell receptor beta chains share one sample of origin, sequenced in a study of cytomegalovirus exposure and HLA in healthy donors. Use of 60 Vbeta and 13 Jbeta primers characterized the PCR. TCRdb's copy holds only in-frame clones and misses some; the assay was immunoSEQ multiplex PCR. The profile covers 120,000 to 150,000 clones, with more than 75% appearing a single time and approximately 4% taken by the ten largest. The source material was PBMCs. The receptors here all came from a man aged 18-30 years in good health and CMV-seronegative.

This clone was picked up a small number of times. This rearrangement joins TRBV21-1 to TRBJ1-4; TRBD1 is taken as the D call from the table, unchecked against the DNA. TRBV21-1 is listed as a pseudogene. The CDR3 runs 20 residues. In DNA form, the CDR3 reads TGTGCCAGCAGCAAAGCCTATTCGTGGCAGGGCTTTGCAACTAATGAAAAACTGTTTTTT. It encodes CASSKAYSWQGFATNEKLFF.

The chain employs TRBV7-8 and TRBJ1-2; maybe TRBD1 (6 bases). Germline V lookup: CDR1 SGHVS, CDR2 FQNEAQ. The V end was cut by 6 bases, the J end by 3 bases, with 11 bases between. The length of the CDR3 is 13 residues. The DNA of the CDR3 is TGTGCCAGCAGACAGGGTCCGGACTATGGCTACACCTTC. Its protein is CASRQGPDYGYTF.

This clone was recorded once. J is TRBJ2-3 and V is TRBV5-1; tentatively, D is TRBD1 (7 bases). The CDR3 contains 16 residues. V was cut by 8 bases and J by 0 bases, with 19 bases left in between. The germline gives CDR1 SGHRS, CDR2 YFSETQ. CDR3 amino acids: CASRRSTGTSTDTQYF. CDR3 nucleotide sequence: TGCGCCAGTAGACGGTCGACAGGGACTAGCACAGATACGCAGTATTTT. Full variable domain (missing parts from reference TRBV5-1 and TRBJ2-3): KAGVTQTPRYLIKTRGQQVTLSCSPISGHRSVSWYQQTPGQGLQFLFEYFSETQRNKGNFPGRFSGRQFSNSRSEMNVSTLELGDSALYLCASRRSTGTSTDTQYFGPGTRLTVL.

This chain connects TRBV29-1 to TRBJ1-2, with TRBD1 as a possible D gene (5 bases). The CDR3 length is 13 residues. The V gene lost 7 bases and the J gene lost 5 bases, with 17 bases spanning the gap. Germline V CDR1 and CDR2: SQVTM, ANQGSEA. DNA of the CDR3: TGCAGCGGCGGGCCGGGGGTAGGGTATGGCTACACCTTC. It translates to CSGGPGVGYGYTF.

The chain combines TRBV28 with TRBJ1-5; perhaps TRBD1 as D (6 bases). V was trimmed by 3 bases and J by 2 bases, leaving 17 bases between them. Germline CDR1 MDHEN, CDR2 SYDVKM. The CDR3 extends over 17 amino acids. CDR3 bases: TGTGCCAGCAGTTTTCGGGGGGCTGGTGTGGGCAATCAGCCCCAGCATTTT. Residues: CASSFRGAGVGNQPQHF.

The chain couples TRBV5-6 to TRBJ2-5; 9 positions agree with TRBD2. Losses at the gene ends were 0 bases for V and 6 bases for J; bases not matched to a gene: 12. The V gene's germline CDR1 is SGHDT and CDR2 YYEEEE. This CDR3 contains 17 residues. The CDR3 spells CASSLGGSREGRKTQYF. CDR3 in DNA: TGTGCCAGCAGCTTGGGAGGGTCGCGGGAGGGCCGAAAGACCCAGTACTTC. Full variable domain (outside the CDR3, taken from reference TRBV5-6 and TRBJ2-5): DAGVTQSPTHLIKTRGQQVTLRCSPKSGHDTVSWYQQALGQGPQFIFQYYEEEERQRGNFPDRFSGHQFPNYSSELNVNALLLGDSALYLCASSLGGSREGRKTQYFGPGTRLLVL.

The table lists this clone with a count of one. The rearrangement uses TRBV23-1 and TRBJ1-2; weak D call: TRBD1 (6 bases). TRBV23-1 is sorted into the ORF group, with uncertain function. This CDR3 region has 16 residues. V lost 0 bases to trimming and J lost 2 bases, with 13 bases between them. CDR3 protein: CASSQSRQGTNYGYTF. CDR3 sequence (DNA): TGCGCCAGCAGTCAATCGAGGCAGGGGACGAACTATGGCTACACCTTC.

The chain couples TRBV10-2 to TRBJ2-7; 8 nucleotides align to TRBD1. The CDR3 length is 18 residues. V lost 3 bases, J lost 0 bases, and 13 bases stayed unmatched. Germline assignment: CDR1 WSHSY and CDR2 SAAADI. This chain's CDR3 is CASSDPGGLRSTSYEQYF. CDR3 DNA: TGCGCCAGCAGTGACCCAGGGGGCCTCAGGAGTACCTCCTACGAGCAGTACTTC.

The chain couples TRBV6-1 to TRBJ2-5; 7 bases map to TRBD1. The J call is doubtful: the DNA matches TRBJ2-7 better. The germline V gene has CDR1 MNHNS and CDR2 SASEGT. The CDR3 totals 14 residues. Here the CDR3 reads CASSAGTESYEQYF. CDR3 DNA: TGTGCCAGCAGCGCCGGGACAGAGAGTTACGAGCAGTACTTC.

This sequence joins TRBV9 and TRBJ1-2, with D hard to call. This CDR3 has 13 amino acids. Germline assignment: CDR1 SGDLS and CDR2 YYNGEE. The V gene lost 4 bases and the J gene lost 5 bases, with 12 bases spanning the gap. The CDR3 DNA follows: TGTGCCAGCAGCTCCTCGACACGTTATGGCTACACCTTC. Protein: CASSSSTRYGYTF.